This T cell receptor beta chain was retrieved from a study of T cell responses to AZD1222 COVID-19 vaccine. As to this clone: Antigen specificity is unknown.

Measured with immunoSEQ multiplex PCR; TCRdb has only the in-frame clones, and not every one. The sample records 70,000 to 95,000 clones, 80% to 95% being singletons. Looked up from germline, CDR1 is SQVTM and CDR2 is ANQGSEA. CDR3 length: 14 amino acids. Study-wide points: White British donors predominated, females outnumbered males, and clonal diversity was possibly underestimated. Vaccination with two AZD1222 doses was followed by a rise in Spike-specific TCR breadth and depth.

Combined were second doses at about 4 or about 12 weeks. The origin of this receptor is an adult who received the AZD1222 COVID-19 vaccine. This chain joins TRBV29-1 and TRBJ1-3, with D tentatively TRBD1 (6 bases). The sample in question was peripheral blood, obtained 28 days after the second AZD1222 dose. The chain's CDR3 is CGGWNRESGNTIYF. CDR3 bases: TGCGGTGGCTGGAACAGGGAGAGTGGAAACACCATATATTTT.